These 24 T cell receptor beta chains originate from one sample sequenced in a study of neurological immune-mediated disorders. From the 5' RACE reads, TCRdb called clonotypes with MiXCR, one entry per CDR3 protein. The table includes approximately 20,000 distinct CDR3 sequences, approximately 26% detected once. Specimen: PBMCs. The receptors come from a man between 45 and 60 years old with HTLV-1-associated myelopathy (HAM/TSP).

The rearrangement uses TRBV7-9 and TRBJ2-5; D is undetermined. The ends were cut back, 1 base at V and 2 bases at J, with 11 bases in the middle. CDR1 and CDR2 from the germline V gene are SEHNR and FQNEAQ (reference sequence). The CDR3 loop spans 15 amino acids. The CDR3 coding sequence is TGTGCCAGCAGCTTAGAGTCGTCGGCTCAAGAGACCCAGTACTTC. It yields the protein CASSLESSAQETQYF.

The gene calls are TRBV15 and TRBJ1-1; D is possibly TRBD1 (5 bases). V dropped 5 bases and J dropped 1 base, with 11 bases sitting between them. Germline V gene lookup returns CDR1 LNHNV and CDR2 YYDKDF (reference sequence). The CDR3 consists of 14 residues. This CDR3 reads CATSVRDGNTEAFF. The CDR3 nucleotides are TGTGCCACCAGCGTCCGGGACGGGAACACTGAAGCTTTCTTT.

This clonotype was detected only a few times. V usage is TRBV2 and J usage is TRBJ2-4, with D uncertain. V was shortened by 3 bases and J by 1 base, with 10 bases between the two germline ends. This CDR3 is 15 amino acids long. Per the germline V gene, CDR1 is SNHLY and CDR2 is FYNNEI. The CDR3: CASSDLARAKNIQYF. The CDR3 nucleotides read TGTGCCAGCAGTGACCTGGCCAGGGCCAAAAACATTCAGTACTTC.

This chain links TRBV29-1 with TRBJ1-1; D is undetermined. The germline CDR1 and CDR2 sequences are SQVTM and ANQGSEA. The CDR3 is made up of 11 amino acids. The V end lost 4 bases, the J end lost 6 bases, and 9 bases lay between the germline ends. CDR3 loop: CSVGGWAEAFF. The DNA for the CDR3 is TGCAGCGTTGGGGGTTGGGCTGAAGCTTTCTTT.

Regarding this clonotype: A junction end diverges from the germline sequence, so it may reflect a read error. The chain uses TRBV7-8 and TRBJ2-2; D not certain. Germline loops: CDR1 SGHVS, CDR2 FQNEAQ. CDR3 length equals 15 residues. CDR3 in DNA: TGTGTCAGCAGCTTAGTGTCAGCCTACACCGGGGAGCTGTTTTTT. Encoded protein: CVSSLVSAYTGELFF.

This chain uses TRBV13 with TRBJ2-1, with a possible D match to TRBD2 (5 bases). This CDR3 is built from 16 residues. Trimming stripped 10 bases from V and 3 bases from J, with 22 bases between. Germline lookup yields CDR1 PRHDT and CDR2 FYEKMQ (reference sequence). The CDR3 DNA follows: TGTGCCAACAACATCCTAGTGGGAGAGGGCTACAATGAGCAGTTCTTC. Translating it yields CANNILVGEGYNEQFF.

The chain links TRBV12-3 or TRBV12-4 to TRBJ1-2, with a weak D call TRBD1 (6 bases). The CDR3 consists of 13 residues. V dropped 3 bases and J dropped 6 bases, with 11 bases sitting between them. The CDR3 loop is CASSFAQGNGYTF. DNA of the CDR3: TGTGCCAGCAGTTTTGCCCAGGGGAATGGCTACACCTTC.

The rearrangement joins TRBV2 to TRBJ1-1; D not certain. Germline loops: CDR1 SNHLY, CDR2 FYNNEI. V gave up 3 bases and J gave up 7 bases, with 6 bases separating them. The CDR3 totals 11 residues. In nucleotides, the CDR3 is TGTGCCAGCAGTGAGTCGTTTGAAGCTTTCTTT. It yields the protein CASSESFEAFF. The full variable domain, in which reference TRBV2 and TRBJ1-1 provide the parts outside the CDR3, is EPEVTQTPSHQVTQMGQEVILRCVPISNHLYFYWYRQILGQKVEFLVSFYNNEISEKSEIFDDQFSVERPDGSNFTLKIRSTKLEDSAMYFCASSESFEAFFGQGTRLTVV.

This clonotype was counted only a few times. V usage is TRBV6-1 and J usage is TRBJ1-1; the D gene is possibly TRBD1 (5 bases). The CDR3 covers 14 residues. V was pared by 7 bases and J by 6 bases, with 18 bases between. Per germline, CDR1 MNHNS and CDR2 SASEGT. The CDR3 region is CASKGRRGGAEAFF. The CDR3 DNA sequence: TGTGCCAGCAAGGGTCGGCGGGGAGGGGCTGAAGCTTTCTTT.

The rearrangement joins TRBV29-1 to TRBJ2-2; TRBD1 or TRBD2 may be the D gene (5 bases each). Germline V CDR1 and CDR2: SQVTM, ANQGSEA. The CDR3 is 13 residues long. The germline V and J ends were trimmed by 4 bases and 4 bases, with 10 bases remaining between them. The CDR3 DNA follows: TGCAGCGTTGGGGACCTTTTCACCGGGGAGCTGTTTTTT. Translation gives CSVGDLFTGELFF.

The chain links TRBV7-3 to TRBJ2-1; 13 bases are shared with TRBD2. Germline trimming cut 5 bases from V and 7 bases from J; bases unmatched to any gene: 20. There are 20 residues in the CDR3. The germline CDR1 and CDR2 sequences are SGHTA and FQGTGA. The CDR3 reads CASSPKPGLAGARGSNEQFF. CDR3 bases: TGTGCCAGCAGCCCGAAACCAGGACTAGCGGGGGCGAGGGGGTCGAATGAGCAGTTCTTC.

In its sample, this clonotype was seen a few times. This chain connects TRBV12-3 or TRBV12-4 to TRBJ1-5, with D perhaps TRBD1 (5 bases). Trimming stripped 1 base from V and 1 base from J, with 8 bases between. The CDR3 has 15 amino acids. The chain's CDR3 is CASSLGGASNQPQHF. In nucleotides, the CDR3 is TGTGCCAGCAGTTTAGGAGGGGCCAGCAATCAGCCCCAGCATTTT.

The rearrangement uses TRBV16 and TRBJ1-5; D is uncertain. Germline V gene data show CDR1 as KGHSY and CDR2 as FQNENV. This CDR3 region has 14 residues. Trimming took 0 bases from V and 3 from J, leaving 6 bases between them. As DNA, the CDR3 is TGTGCCAGCAGCCAATCCGGATTCAATCAGCCCCAGCATTTT. This encodes CASSQSGFNQPQHF.

The rearrangement joins TRBV7-9 to TRBJ1-1; 8 bases are a match to TRBD1. In germline, CDR1 is SEHNR, CDR2 FQNEAQ (reference sequence). Germline trimming cut 5 bases from V and 1 base from J; bases unmatched to any gene: 3. The CDR3 has 14 residues. The CDR3 DNA is TGTGCCAGCAGCCCGACAGGGGAGAACACTGAAGCTTTCTTT. Protein sequence: CASSPTGENTEAFF.

V is TRBV7-3 and J is TRBJ2-2; 7 bases map to TRBD2. The CDR3 has 14 residues. The ends lost 10 bases at V and 0 bases at J; junction bases unmatched: 5. Germline assignment: CDR1 SGHTA and CDR2 FQGTGA. The CDR3, as DNA: TGTGCCACCTCTGGGGGGGCGAACACCGGGGAGCTGTTTTTT. This sequence encodes CATSGGANTGELFF.

The genes are TRBV20-1 and TRBJ1-2; no reliable D call. The CDR3 has 13 residues. Germline values: CDR1 DFQATT, CDR2 SNEGSKA (reference sequence). V lost 3 bases to trimming and J lost 2 bases, with 10 bases between them. CDR3 nucleotides: TGCAGTGCTAGGGACCAGACAAACTATGGCTACACCTTC. Translating it yields CSARDQTNYGYTF.

The chain joins TRBV7-2 to TRBJ2-7; TRBD2 matches at 10 bases. The CDR3 spans 15 residues. V lost 1 base to trimming and J lost 2 bases; unmatched junction nucleotides: 2. Germline V gene sequence: CDR1 SGHTA, CDR2 FQGNSA. CDR3 in DNA: TGTGCCAGCAGCTTAGTAGCGGGGGGCGCCTACGAGCAGTACTTC. This gives the protein CASSLVAGGAYEQYF.

This clonotype has ten or more counts. The CDR3: CASSPGTSGRAGIETQYF. The DNA of the CDR3 is TGTGCCAGCAGCCCTGGGACTAGCGGGAGGGCCGGGATAGAGACCCAGTACTTC. The rearrangement joins TRBV12-3 or TRBV12-4 to TRBJ2-5; 16 positions agree with TRBD2. This CDR3 comprises 18 residues. The trim removed 6 bases at V and 4 bases at J, leaving 11 bases unmatched.

The chain employs TRBV10-1 and TRBJ2-3; D might be TRBD1 or TRBD2, each matching 5 bases. The CDR3 is 11 amino acids. The V end was cut by 4 bases, the J end by 8 bases, with 7 bases between. In germline, CDR1 is WNHNN, CDR2 SYGVQD (reference sequence). CDR3 region: CASSVGGTQYF. CDR3 in DNA: TGCGCCAGCAGTGTTGGGGGTACGCAGTATTTT.

The chain employs TRBV20-1 and TRBJ2-5; TRBD2 might be the D (6 bases). The CDR3 has 12 residues. Germline CDR1 reads DFQATT; CDR2 reads SNEGSKA (reference sequence). V gave up 8 bases and J gave up 5 bases, with 15 bases separating them. The DNA of the CDR3 is TGCAGTCGGGGGACTGTCTGGGAGACCCAGTACTTC. Its protein product is CSRGTVWETQYF.

This clonotype was seen a handful of times. The rearrangement joins TRBV7-8 to TRBJ2-3; no reliable D call. Per germline, CDR1 SGHVS and CDR2 FQNEAQ. The CDR3 has 15 amino acids. Trimming took off 1 base at V and 2 bases at J, with 10 bases between the two ends. The CDR3 sequence: CASSLGRQFTDTQYF. The CDR3 DNA reads TGTGCCAGCAGCTTAGGTCGGCAGTTCACAGATACGCAGTATTTT.

The chain joins TRBV20-1 to TRBJ1-2; 7 nucleotides agree with TRBD1. Germline CDR1 and CDR2: DFQATT and SNEGSKA (reference sequence). The CDR3 contains 15 residues. The V segment lost 1 base and the J segment 2 bases; nucleotides outside the gene matches: 7. CDR3 sequence reads: CSARALTGPNYGYTF. For the CDR3, the DNA is TGCAGTGCTAGAGCCCTGACAGGGCCCAACTATGGCTACACCTTC.

The J gene is TRBJ2-3, the V gene TRBV28, with a possible D match to TRBD1 (5 bases). Per the germline V gene, CDR1 is MDHEN and CDR2 is SYDVKM. Deletions cut 3 bases from V and 3 bases from J, with 10 bases between. This CDR3 is 14 amino acids long. The CDR3 coding sequence is TGTGCCAGCAGTTTCCTGACAGTAACAGATACGCAGTATTTT. Amino acids: CASSFLTVTDTQYF. Drawing the rest from reference TRBV28 and TRBJ2-3, the complete variable domain is DVKVTQSSRYLVKRTGEKVFLECVQDMDHENMFWYRQDPGLGLRLIYFSYDVKMKEKGDIPEGYSVSREKKERFSLILESASTNQTSMYLCASSFLTVTDTQYFGPGTRLTVL.

The genes are TRBV29-1 and TRBJ2-3; 13 bases line up with TRBD2. The germline CDR1 and CDR2 sequences are SQVTM and ANQGSEA. With 2 bases clipped from V and 0 bases from J, the junction kept 5 bases outside the gene matches. The CDR3 length is 17 residues. DNA of the CDR3: TGCAGCGTTGAACGGACTAGCGGGGGCGTTAGCACAGATACGCAGTATTTT. This gives the protein CSVERTSGGVSTDTQYF.